This TCR beta chain was recorded in a study of cytomegalovirus exposure and HLA in healthy donors. As for the study in general: Genotyping showed 75% to 90% of roughly 400 donors falling in the Caucasian-associated ancestry cluster.

60 Vbeta and 13 Jbeta primers were used in PCR. TCRdb keeps only in-frame clones here, not all; method: immunoSEQ multiplex PCR. The repertoire has over 200,000 clones, around 76% of them found once; the top ten carry approximately 5.7%. From germline, CDR1 is SGHRS and CDR2 YFSETQ. Trimming cost V 4 bases and J 4 bases; bases outside gene matches: 11. There are 17 residues in the CDR3. This clonotype was obtained from a middle-aged man in good health and CMV-seropositive. The sequencing sample was made of PBMCs. The V call is TRBV5-1, the J call TRBJ2-3; 11 positions agree with TRBD2. The CDR3 sequence is CASSHGTSGQNADTQYF. The CDR3 DNA reads as TGCGCCAGCAGCCACGGGACTAGCGGCCAAAACGCAGATACGCAGTATTTT.